This TCR beta chain is drawn from a study of cytomegalovirus exposure and HLA in healthy donors. Amplification used 60 Vbeta primers and 13 Jbeta primers. Clones were sequenced by immunoSEQ multiplex PCR, and TCRdb holds only the in-frame ones, with some missing. The data contain roughly 140,000 clones, 70% to 80% of them seen just once; the ten biggest clones take up 3.5%. Nobody wrote down the CMV serostatus of this donor. The germline gives CDR1 SGDLS, CDR2 YYNGEE. The CDR3 contains 15 residues. Deletions cut 2 bases from V and 0 bases from J, with 9 bases between. The chain carries TRBV9 and TRBJ1-5, with a weak D call TRBD1 (6 bases). Sequencing was carried out using PBMCs. This clonotype was sampled from a human donor in good health. The CDR3 region is CASSVGQFSNQPQHF. The DNA of the CDR3 is TGTGCCAGCAGCGTCGGACAGTTTAGCAATCAGCCCCAGCATTTT.